This T cell receptor (beta chain) appears in the sequencing data of a study of blood T cells in healthy people across ages. Samples had at least 6.5 million PBMCs isolated from them. Study-wide results and caveats: There were more naive CD4+ cells and higher diversity in long-lived donors than in aged donors.

Concerning this clonotype: Its antigen is still unknown.

A second 7 to 11 cycle PCR used barcoded and J-beta primers. Every cDNA molecule carried a tag from a template-switch adaptor bearing 12 random nucleotides. TCRdb re-derived calls from the 5' RACE reads in MiXCR, one entry per CDR3 protein. Here the sample spans approximately 1.5 million distinct CDR3 sequences, around 36% being singletons. Sequencing was done on a sample of blood. This receptor was obtained from a woman in her twenties or thirties in good health.

The CDR3 here is CASSVDTTGELFF. CDR3 sequence (DNA): TGTGCCAGCAGCGTCGATACCACCGGGGAGCTGTTTTTT. J is TRBJ2-2 and V is TRBV9; D gene unclear. Deletions cut 2 bases from V and 4 bases from J, with 6 bases between. CDR3 size: 13 residues. The germline V gene has CDR1 SGDLS and CDR2 YYNGEE. The full variable domain, rest sourced from reference TRBV9 and TRBJ2-2, is DSGVTQTPKHLITATGQRVTLRCSPRSGDLSVYWYQQSLDQGLQFLIQYYNGEERAKGNILERFSAQQFPDLHSELNLSSLELGDSALYFCASSVDTTGELFFGEGSRLTVL.